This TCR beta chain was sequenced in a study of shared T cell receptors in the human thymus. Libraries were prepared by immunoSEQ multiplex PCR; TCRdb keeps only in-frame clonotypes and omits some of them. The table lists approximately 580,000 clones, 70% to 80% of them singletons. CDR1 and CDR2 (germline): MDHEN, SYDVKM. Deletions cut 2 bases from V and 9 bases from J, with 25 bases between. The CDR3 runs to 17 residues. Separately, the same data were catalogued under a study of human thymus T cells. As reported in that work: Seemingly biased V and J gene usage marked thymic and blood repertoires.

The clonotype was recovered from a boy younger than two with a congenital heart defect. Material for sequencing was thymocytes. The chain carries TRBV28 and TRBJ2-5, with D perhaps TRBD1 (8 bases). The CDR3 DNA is TGTGCCAGCAGTTTAAGCTGGGGGGGACAGGCCCCCCTGGCCCAGTACTTC. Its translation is CASSLSWGGQAPLAQYF.